These 18 T cell receptor beta chains share one sample of origin, sequenced in a study of blood T cell repertoires in COVID-19. Some clones are missing from TCRdb's copy, which holds only in-frame ones; the method was immunoSEQ multiplex PCR. The sample has approximately 210,000 clones, around four fifths seen once. Sequenced: peripheral blood. All receptors derive from a man aged 55 to 69 with COVID-19, enrolled during active disease.

V is TRBV2 and J is TRBJ1-5; D is ambiguous. Germline lookup yields CDR1 SNHLY and CDR2 FYNNEI. CDR3 length equals 15 residues. The germline V and J ends were trimmed by 2 bases and 7 bases, with 15 bases remaining between them. This CDR3 is CASSEIGSRGQPQHF. DNA for the CDR3: TGTGCCAGCAGTGAAATAGGGAGTCGGGGACAGCCCCAGCATTTT. Combining the CDR3 with reference TRBV2 and TRBJ1-5 gives the whole variable domain EPEVTQTPSHQVTQMGQEVILRCVPISNHLYFYWYRQILGQKVEFLVSFYNNEISEKSEIFDDQFSVERPDGSNFTLKIRSTKLEDSAMYFCASSEIGSRGQPQHFGDGTRLSIL.

The V call is TRBV5-1, the J call TRBJ2-1; 7 positions agree with TRBD1. The CDR3 is 14 amino acids. V was clipped by 4 bases and J by 6 bases; unmatched bases: 7. Germline values: CDR1 SGHRS, CDR2 YFSETQ. CDR3 coding DNA: TGCGCCAGCAGCCCGGGACAGAGAACCAATGAGCAGTTCTTC. This codes for CASSPGQRTNEQFF.

In DNA, the CDR3 is TGTGCCAGCAGTTCTACAGGGAGCTCCTACAATGAGCAGTTCTTC. Protein product: CASSSTGSSYNEQFF. J is TRBJ2-1 and V is TRBV11-3, with a possible D match to TRBD1 (6 bases). The CDR3 is 15 residues long. Per the germline V gene, CDR1 is SGHNT and CDR2 is YENEEA. The V and J ends lost 6 bases and 0 bases respectively, with 12 bases between them.

The genes are TRBV10-3 and TRBJ1-3, with D maybe TRBD1 (5 bases). Trimming removed 3 bases from V and 4 bases from J, with 13 bases in between. CDR1 is ENHRY and CDR2 is SYGVKD in the germline V gene. CDR3 size: 15 residues. The CDR3 coding sequence is TGTGCCATCAGTGACCAGGGCAACATAGGAAACACCATATATTTT. Encoded protein: CAISDQGNIGNTIYF.

This chain links TRBV6-5 with TRBJ1-1; unclear D gene. This CDR3 has 14 amino acids. Between the trimmed V and J ends, which lost 2 bases and 0 bases, there was a span of 7 bases. Germline V gene data show CDR1 as MNHEY and CDR2 as SVGAGI. CDR3 in amino acids: CASSYAGLNTEAFF. In DNA, the CDR3 is TGTGCCAGCAGTTACGCAGGTCTGAACACTGAAGCTTTCTTT.

This clone was seen once. The rearrangement links TRBV18 to TRBJ1-2; 8 nucleotides line up with TRBD1. V shed 2 bases and J 6 bases; nucleotides not matched to a gene: 2. The V gene's germline CDR1 is KGHSH and CDR2 LQKENI. This CDR3 is 13 amino acids long. The CDR3 spells CASSPNRGDGYTF. CDR3 in DNA: TGTGCCAGCTCACCAAACAGGGGGGATGGCTACACCTTC.

This sequence joins TRBV7-3 and TRBJ1-1; D possibly corresponds to TRBD1 (5 bases). Germline-derived CDR1 and CDR2 are SGHTA and FQGTGA. This CDR3 comprises 15 residues. Trimming stripped 2 bases from V and 1 base from J, with 11 bases between. CDR3 in DNA: TGTGCCAGCAGCTTATCGGGGGTGGAGAACACTGAAGCTTTCTTT. This encodes CASSLSGVENTEAFF. The complete variable domain, with remaining parts taken from reference TRBV7-3 and TRBJ1-1, reads GAGVSQTPSNKVTEKGKYVELRCDPISGHTALYWYRQSLGQGPEFLIYFQGTGAADDSGLPNDRFFAVRPEGSVSTLKIQRTERGDSAVYLCASSLSGVENTEAFFGQGTRLTVV.

The CDR3 spells CASSHATQGNEQFF. CDR3 nucleotide sequence: TGTGCCAGCAGTCATGCTACACAGGGCAATGAGCAGTTCTTC. The rearrangement uses TRBV4-2 and TRBJ2-1; tentative D call: TRBD1 (6 bases). The V end was cut by 6 bases, the J end by 6 bases, with 15 bases between. The CDR3 extends over 14 amino acids. The germline V gene encodes CDR1 LGHNA and CDR2 YNFKEQ.

CDR3 residues: CASSPDRRGRGDEQFF. The CDR3 nucleotides are TGTGCCAGCAGCCCCGATCGAAGGGGCCGTGGCGATGAGCAGTTCTTC. The V and J genes are TRBV3-1 (or the pseudogene TRBV3-2) and TRBJ2-1; the D gene is possibly TRBD1 (5 bases). V shed 4 bases and J shed 8 bases, with 21 bases lying between them. The germline V gene has CDR1 LGHDT and CDR2 YNNKEL (reference sequence). The CDR3 consists of 16 residues.

The chain carries TRBV7-7 and TRBJ2-5; 10 bases are a match to TRBD2. The CDR3 spans 16 residues. The junction had 4 bases not matched to a gene; V was cut back by 1 base and J by 2 bases. Germline assignment: CDR1 SSHAT and CDR2 FNYEAQ (reference sequence). CDR3 loop: CASSLGVSGRQETQYF. The CDR3 bases are TGTGCCAGCAGCTTAGGAGTTAGCGGGAGGCAAGAGACCCAGTACTTC.

This clone turned up a few times. The chain links TRBV7-2 to TRBJ1-1; 7 bases agree with TRBD1. V dropped 2 bases and J dropped 1; count of bases not matched to a gene: 1. The germline CDR1 and CDR2 sequences are SGHTA and FQGNSA. The CDR3 has 14 residues. The CDR3 coding sequence is TGTGCCAGCAGCTTAAGGGGGCCGAACACTGAAGCTTTCTTT. Translation gives CASSLRGPNTEAFF.

This chain links TRBV5-6 with TRBJ1-2; D ambiguous. V was pared by 0 bases and J by 3 bases, with 21 bases between. The CDR3 is 18 residues long. CDR1 is SGHDT and CDR2 is YYEEEE in the germline V gene. CDR3 DNA: TGTGCCAGCAGCTTGGGAGGATTTTCCATCGCCCTGGACTATGGCTACACCTTC. Amino acid sequence: CASSLGGFSIALDYGYTF.

The CDR3 reads CASSSTTRSDGYTF. Here the CDR3 DNA reads TGTGCCAGCAGTTCCACTACACGTTCCGATGGCTACACCTTC. The J gene is TRBJ1-2, the V gene TRBV6-5; no clear D. The CDR3 has 14 amino acids. Trimming cost V 4 bases and J 6 bases, with 15 bases left between them. CDR1 is MNHEY, CDR2 SVGAGI, per germline.

There are a few counts of this clone. The J gene is TRBJ1-6, the V gene TRBV7-9; D is perhaps TRBD1 (5 bases). CDR1 and CDR2 (germline): SEHNR, FQNEAQ (reference sequence). V lost 1 base to trimming and J lost 7 bases, with 8 bases between them. The CDR3 length is 14 residues. The CDR3 protein is CASSLEQGNSPLHF. Written as DNA, the CDR3 is TGTGCCAGCAGCTTAGAGCAGGGAAATTCACCCCTCCACTTT.

The CDR3 DNA reads TGTGCCAGCAGCTTAGTATGGCAGGGGAATGGCTACACCTTC. Translating gives CASSLVWQGNGYTF. V gene TRBV7-2 combines with J gene TRBJ1-2; a possible D gene is TRBD1 (6 bases). Germline CDR1 is SGHTA and CDR2 is FQGNSA. This CDR3 is 14 amino acids long. V dropped 1 base and J dropped 6 bases, with 12 bases sitting between them.

This clone turned up a few times. The chain has TRBV29-1 and TRBJ2-7; weak D call: TRBD1 (6 bases). CDR1 and CDR2 (germline): SQVTM, ANQGSEA. The V and J ends lost 4 bases and 10 bases respectively, with 14 bases between them. This CDR3 is built from 11 residues. The CDR3 region has the DNA TGCAGCGTTGCGACAGGTCTGGAACAGTACTTC. It specifies CSVATGLEQYF.

The chain is built from TRBV6-6 and TRBJ1-3; 7 bases map to TRBD1. J gave up 0 bases and V 5 bases, and 10 bases lay outside the gene matches. The CDR3 totals 17 residues. CDR1 MNHNY and CDR2 SVGAGI come from the germline V gene (reference sequence). CDR3: CASSHPRQGRSGNTIYF. The CDR3 DNA sequence: TGTGCCAGCAGTCACCCCAGACAGGGCCGCTCTGGAAACACCATATATTTT.

This clone has a single count. Distinct nucleotide sequences in the sample also encode this CDR3. V usage is TRBV18 and J usage is TRBJ2-1; possible D gene TRBD1, 6 bases. Germline V CDR1 and CDR2: KGHSH, LQKENI. V was trimmed by 0 bases and J by 6 bases, leaving 6 bases between them. The CDR3 is 13 residues long. This CDR3 is CASSPPGGNEQFF. The CDR3 nucleotides read TGTGCCAGCTCACCACCAGGGGGCAATGAGCAGTTCTTC.